A single sample gave rise to the 9 T cell receptor beta chains below, sequenced in a study of early T cells in non-severe SARS-CoV-2 infection. Via MiXCR, TCRdb re-called the 5' RACE reads, giving one row per CDR3 protein. The sample lists roughly 38,000 distinct CDR3 sequences, approximately 5.8% occurring once. The sequencing input was whole blood. These receptor sequences come from an adult who was a healthcare worker with PCR-confirmed SARS-CoV-2 infection or an uninfected control (not recorded which).

This clonotype was observed many times. The rearrangement joins TRBV7-2 to TRBJ2-7, with D perhaps matching TRBD2 (5 bases). The CDR3 extends over 12 amino acids. The V gene's germline CDR1 is SGHTA and CDR2 FQGNSA. Trimming removed 2 bases at V and 9 bases at J, with 11 bases between. The CDR3 region is CASSLRVARQYF. The CDR3 DNA is TGTGCCAGCAGCTTAAGGGTAGCGCGGCAGTACTTC.

This clonotype was recorded many times. The rearrangement joins TRBV27 to TRBJ2-1; D remains unclear. With 6 bases removed from V and 3 bases from J, the gap between germline ends came to 12 bases. The CDR3 length is 14 residues. Germline V gives CDR1 MNHEY, CDR2 SMNVEV (reference sequence). In DNA, the CDR3 is TGTGCCAGCAGCTCCATCCTCGGCTACAATGAGCAGTTCTTC. It yields the protein CASSSILGYNEQFF.

This clonotype was picked up many times. The gene calls are TRBV27 and TRBJ1-5; no clear D gene. The V end lost 10 bases, the J end lost 2 bases, and 12 bases lay between the germline ends. CDR1 is MNHEY and CDR2 is SMNVEV in the germline V gene (reference sequence). CDR3 length: 13 amino acids. The CDR3 reads CATRRRRNQPQHF. CDR3 in DNA: TGTGCCACCCGCCGGAGGCGCAATCAGCCCCAGCATTTT.

This clonotype was seen ten or more times. V is TRBV7-2 and J is TRBJ2-5; D unresolved. This CDR3 is built from 12 residues. V lost 5 bases and J lost 5, with 9 bases in between. Germline V gene data show CDR1 as SGHTA and CDR2 as FQGNSA. This CDR3 is CASSLDEETQYF. The CDR3 DNA sequence: TGTGCCAGCAGCCTAGATGAGGAGACCCAGTACTTC.

This clonotype was detected many times. This chain links TRBV12-3 or TRBV12-4 with TRBJ2-2; the D is unclear. The CDR3 runs to 14 residues. V was shortened by 4 bases and J by 5 bases, with 11 bases between the two germline ends. CDR3 protein: CASSSSTSTGELFF. In nucleotides, the CDR3 is TGTGCCAGCAGTTCCTCGACGAGTACCGGGGAGCTGTTTTTT.

This clonotype was observed many times. This rearrangement joins TRBV7-2 to TRBJ2-7, with D tentatively TRBD2 (6 bases). The CDR3 runs 14 residues. CDR1 SGHTA and CDR2 FQGNSA come from the germline V gene. Trimming removed 1 base from V and 4 bases from J, with 11 bases in between. For the CDR3, the DNA is TGTGCCAGCAGCTTAGTGGCGGGGCGGTACGAGCAGTACTTC. Translated: CASSLVAGRYEQYF. Full variable domain (remainder filled in from reference TRBV7-2 and TRBJ2-7): GAGVSQSPSNKVTEKGKDVELRCDPISGHTALYWYRQSLGQGLEFLIYFQGNSAPDKSGLPSDRFSAERTGGSVSTLTIQRTQQEDSAVYLCASSLVAGRYEQYFGPGTRLTVT.

Many counts were recorded for this clonotype. The chain is built from TRBV27 and TRBJ1-6; D is unresolved. The length of the CDR3 is 13 residues. Trimming cost V 8 bases and J 7 bases, with 12 bases left between them. The germline CDR1 and CDR2 sequences are MNHEY and SMNVEV (reference sequence). CDR3 region: CASSPDRNSPLHF. The DNA for the CDR3 is TGTGCCAGCTCTCCGGATAGGAATTCACCCCTCCACTTT.

This clonotype was seen repeatedly, ten times or more. The rearrangement uses TRBV2 and TRBJ2-2, with TRBD2 identical over 8 bases. The ends lost 8 bases at V and 4 bases at J; junction bases unmatched: 15. The length of the CDR3 is 17 residues. Germline-derived CDR1 and CDR2 are SNHLY and FYNNEI. CDR3 nucleotides: TGTGCCAGCCGCCCCGGTGGGGCGGGAGGTCGCACCGGGGAGCTGTTTTTT. This encodes CASRPGGAGGRTGELFF.

At least ten counts were recorded for this clonotype. This chain joins TRBV6-5 and TRBJ1-6, with no clear D. The CDR3 totals 15 residues. Germline CDR1 MNHEY, CDR2 SVGAGI. Trimming removed 0 bases from V and 5 bases from J, with 8 bases in between. CDR3 sequence reads: CASSYSYGDNSPLHF. Written as DNA, the CDR3 is TGTGCCAGCAGTTACTCTTACGGGGATAATTCACCCCTCCACTTT.